Listed here are 26 T cell receptor beta chains from one sample, sequenced in a study of cytomegalovirus exposure and HLA in healthy donors. Amplification used 60 Vbeta primers and 13 Jbeta primers. Data came from immunoSEQ multiplex PCR; TCRdb stores just in-frame clones and leaves some out. The sample includes some 190,000 clones, 76% seen only once; the top ten take around 1.5%. The specimen was PBMCs. The receptor source for this set is a man aged 18 to 29 in good health and CMV-seronegative.

The J gene is TRBJ2-3, the V gene TRBV6-4, with TRBD1 matching 9 bases. The germline V gene has CDR1 MRHNA and CDR2 SNTAGT. The CDR3 runs 14 residues. After removal of 4 bases from V and 1 base from J, the junction contained 0 bases not matched to a gene. The CDR3 DNA reads as TGTGCCAGCAGTGGGACAGGGGGCACAGATACGCAGTATTTT. Encoded protein: CASSGTGGTDTQYF.

This sequence joins TRBV7-6 and TRBJ2-2; 7 bases map to TRBD1. V shed 5 bases and J 2 bases; nucleotides not matched to a gene: 5. The CDR3 totals 15 residues. Germline CDR1 reads SGHVS; CDR2 reads FNYEAQ. In nucleotides, the CDR3 is TGTGCCAGCAGCCCGGGACAGACTAACACCGGGGAGCTGTTTTTT. It yields the protein CASSPGQTNTGELFF.

This chain links TRBV19 with TRBJ2-7; 8 nucleotides agree with TRBD1. The CDR3 has 14 amino acids. Germline lookup yields CDR1 LNHDA and CDR2 SQIVND (reference sequence). V shed 6 bases and J 2 bases; nucleotides not matched to a gene: 6. CDR3 in DNA: TGTGCCAGTAGAACGACAGGGGAGCCCTACGAGCAGTACTTC. Amino acids: CASRTTGEPYEQYF.

The table lists this clone with a count of one. This chain links TRBV27 with TRBJ1-6; D gene uncertain. V shed 5 bases and J shed 7 bases, with 9 bases lying between them. This CDR3 has 13 amino acids. Germline CDR1 and CDR2: MNHEY and SMNVEV (reference sequence). CDR3: CASSNRPNSPLHF. The CDR3 DNA reads TGTGCCAGCAGTAACAGACCAAATTCACCCCTCCACTTT.

This clone was recorded a few times. The V call is TRBV9, the J call TRBJ2-5, with D perhaps matching TRBD2 (6 bases). Germline lookup yields CDR1 SGDLS and CDR2 YYNGEE. V gave up 0 bases and J gave up 1 base, with 10 bases separating them. This CDR3 is 15 amino acids long. The CDR3 spells CASSVGGGIQETQYF. In DNA, the CDR3 is TGTGCCAGCAGCGTAGGGGGAGGCATCCAAGAGACCCAGTACTTC.

The rearrangement links TRBV6-1 to TRBJ1-5; D not resolved. The CDR3 spans 14 residues. The V and J ends lost 5 bases and 4 bases respectively, with 12 bases between them. Germline V gene data show CDR1 as MNHNS and CDR2 as SASEGT. CDR3 region: CASSSLRGNQPQHF. CDR3 bases: TGTGCCAGCAGTTCCCTGCGGGGTAATCAGCCCCAGCATTTT.

The chain couples TRBV19 to TRBJ1-1; 8 nucleotides align to TRBD1. The CDR3 extends over 14 amino acids. The trim removed 3 bases at V and 4 bases at J, leaving 4 bases unmatched. CDR1 and CDR2 (germline): LNHDA, SQIVND (reference sequence). The CDR3 here is CASSMQGAGTEAFF. The CDR3 DNA is TGTGCCAGTAGTATGCAGGGGGCGGGCACTGAAGCTTTCTTT.

This clone occurred once. The chain carries TRBV5-4 and TRBJ2-2, with 10 nucleotides matching TRBD2. Per germline, CDR1 SGHNT and CDR2 YYREEE (reference sequence). The CDR3 is 15 residues long. The junction had 0 bases not matched to a gene; V was cut back by 4 bases and J by 0 bases. The CDR3: CASSLAGANTGELFF. The CDR3 bases are TGTGCCAGCAGCCTAGCGGGGGCGAACACCGGGGAGCTGTTTTTT.

V gene TRBV2 combines with J gene TRBJ2-7; 8 bases match TRBD2. This CDR3 has 13 amino acids. Trimming cost V 6 bases and J 3 bases; bases outside gene matches: 4. Per the germline V gene, CDR1 is SNHLY and CDR2 is FYNNEI. CDR3 nucleotides: TGTGCCAGCAGCCTCGGGGGGGGCTACGAGCAGTACTTC. Translated, it gives CASSLGGGYEQYF. The full variable domain, its missing parts supplied by reference TRBV2 and TRBJ2-7, is EPEVTQTPSHQVTQMGQEVILRCVPISNHLYFYWYRQILGQKVEFLVSFYNNEISEKSEIFDDQFSVERPDGSNFTLKIRSTKLEDSAMYFCASSLGGGYEQYFGPGTRLTVT.

The V and J genes are TRBV5-5 and TRBJ2-7, with 10 positions matching TRBD2. This CDR3 has 16 residues. V lost 4 bases to trimming and J lost 2 bases; unmatched junction nucleotides: 9. Germline V gene sequence: CDR1 SGHKS, CDR2 YYEKEE (reference sequence). The CDR3 here is CASSLAPLAGAYEQYF. Here the CDR3 DNA reads TGTGCCAGCAGCCTGGCCCCCCTAGCGGGAGCCTACGAGCAGTACTTC. The variable domain in full, with the rest retrieved from reference TRBV5-5 and TRBJ2-7, is DAGVTQSPTHLIKTRGQQVTLRCSPISGHKSVSWYQQVLGQGPQFIFQYYEKEERGRGNFPDRFSARQFPNYSSELNVNALLLGDSALYLCASSLAPLAGAYEQYFGPGTRLTVT.

The CDR3 region has the DNA TGTGCCAGCAGTTTGCGGACAGGGGACGGCTACACCTTC. As protein: CASSLRTGDGYTF. The chain recombines TRBV6-5 with TRBJ1-2; 9 bases match TRBD1. V trimming: 4 bases; J trimming: 8 bases; junction bases outside the gene matches: 5. The germline V gene encodes CDR1 MNHEY and CDR2 SVGAGI. The CDR3 has 13 amino acids.

The chain couples TRBV20-1 to TRBJ1-1; unclear D gene. In germline, CDR1 is DFQATT, CDR2 SNEGSKA (reference sequence). There are 11 residues in the CDR3. The CDR3 loop reads CILRGNTEAFF. CDR3 bases: TGCATCCTACGGGGGAACACTGAAGCTTTCTTT.

This clone has just one count. The rearrangement joins TRBV5-1 to TRBJ1-1; a possible D gene is TRBD1 (6 bases). CDR3 length: 15 amino acids. V lost 4 bases to trimming and J lost 5 bases, with 18 bases between them. Germline V gene lookup returns CDR1 SGHRS and CDR2 YFSETQ. DNA for the CDR3: TGCGCCAGCAGCGCGGGGGGGGCGGGAGGGACTGAAGCTTTCTTT. Amino acid sequence: CASSAGGAGGTEAFF.

The genes are TRBV5-1 and TRBJ2-7; 9 bases align to TRBD1. V shed 2 bases, J shed 5 bases, and the junction held 5 bases outside the gene matches. The CDR3 is 14 amino acids. Germline loops: CDR1 SGHRS, CDR2 YFSETQ. DNA for the CDR3: TGCGCCAGCAGCTTCCGGGACAGGGATCACGAGCAGTACTTC. It is translated as CASSFRDRDHEQYF.

This clone was seen only a few times. The gene calls are TRBV7-9 and TRBJ1-4; D is undetermined. Between the trimmed V and J ends, which lost 1 base and 8 bases, there was a span of 11 bases. The germline gives CDR1 SEHNR, CDR2 FQNEAQ (reference sequence). The CDR3 sequence is 14 residues long. Written as DNA, the CDR3 is TGTGCCAGCAGCTTAGACCTCACACAGGAAAAACTGTTTTTT. It specifies CASSLDLTQEKLFF.

This clone has just one count. This chain connects TRBV5-1 to TRBJ2-3; 13 bases agree with TRBD2. Per germline, CDR1 SGHRS and CDR2 YFSETQ. Trimming cost V 4 bases and J 2 bases; bases outside gene matches: 4. The CDR3 runs to 16 residues. The CDR3 spells CASSPGLAGFTDTQYF. The CDR3 DNA is TGCGCCAGCAGCCCGGGACTAGCGGGGTTCACAGATACGCAGTATTTT.

The rearrangement uses TRBV18 and TRBJ1-1; 8 nucleotides agree with TRBD1. The ends lost 1 base at V and 2 bases at J; junction bases unmatched: 3. The CDR3 spans 15 residues. In germline, CDR1 is KGHSH, CDR2 LQKENI. DNA for the CDR3: TGTGCCAGCTCACCACTGGACAGGGTAAACACTGAAGCTTTCTTT. As protein: CASSPLDRVNTEAFF.

V gene TRBV19 combines with J gene TRBJ2-5; D is ambiguous. The J call may be incorrect, as the DNA end agrees better with TRBJ2-7. CDR3 length: 10 residues. Germline V gene lookup returns CDR1 LNHDA and CDR2 SQIVND (reference sequence). CDR3 coding DNA: TGTGCAGTGAGAGGCGACGAGCAGTACTTC. Its protein is CAVRGDEQYF.

CDR3 in amino acids: CASSDFSGSTDTQYF. The CDR3 bases are TGTGCCAGCAGTGACTTTAGCGGGAGCACAGATACGCAGTATTTT. The V gene is TRBV6-4, the J gene TRBJ2-3, with 7 nucleotides matching TRBD2. CDR1 is MRHNA and CDR2 is SNTAGT in the germline V gene. There are 15 residues in the CDR3. J gave up 0 bases and V 1 base, and 1 base lay outside the gene matches.

The gene calls are TRBV30 and TRBJ1-5; perhaps TRBD1 as D (5 bases). Germline CDR1 and CDR2: GTSNPN and SVGIG (reference sequence). V lost 2 bases to trimming and J lost 0 bases, with 17 bases between them. The CDR3 runs 17 residues. CDR3 in amino acids: CAWSYGARVDSNQPQHF. DNA for the CDR3: TGTGCCTGGAGTTATGGGGCCCGAGTAGATAGCAATCAGCCCCAGCATTTT.

A few counts support this clone. The rearrangement joins TRBV19 to TRBJ1-1, with TRBD1 matching 8 bases. The CDR3 length is 12 residues. Germline lookup yields CDR1 LNHDA and CDR2 SQIVND (reference sequence). Trimming removed 7 bases from V and 4 bases from J; junction bases left unmatched: 2. CDR3 nucleotide sequence: TGTGCCAGTACCACAGGGGGCACTGAAGCTTTCTTT. Protein sequence: CASTTGGTEAFF.

The chain has TRBV5-4 and TRBJ1-1; a possible D gene is TRBD1 (5 bases). The CDR3 contains 14 residues. Between the trimmed V and J ends, which lost 5 bases and 0 bases, there was a span of 11 bases. CDR1 and CDR2 (germline): SGHNT, YYREEE (reference sequence). CDR3 protein: CASSFGGLNTEAFF. The DNA for the CDR3 is TGTGCCAGCAGTTTCGGGGGGTTGAACACTGAAGCTTTCTTT. Variable domain in full (rest from reference TRBV5-4 and TRBJ1-1): ETGVTQSPTHLIKTRGQQVTLRCSSQSGHNTVSWYQQALGQGPQFIFQYYREEENGRGNFPPRFSGLQFPNYSSELNVNALELDDSALYLCASSFGGLNTEAFFGQGTRLTVV.

This clone has a handful of counts. This chain links TRBV27 with TRBJ2-1; D perhaps matches TRBD2 (5 bases). The CDR3 extends over 15 amino acids. CDR1 and CDR2 (germline): MNHEY, SMNVEV (reference sequence). Trimming took off 0 bases at V and 9 bases at J, with 15 bases between the two ends. The CDR3 loop reads CASSLSLAGFGEQFF. CDR3 DNA sequence: TGTGCCAGCAGTTTATCGCTCGCGGGTTTCGGTGAGCAGTTCTTC.

On this clone itself: The same CDR3 also results from other DNA sequences found in this sample. The chain recombines TRBV4-2 with TRBJ2-7, with 7 bases lining up with TRBD2. Per the germline V gene, CDR1 is LGHNA and CDR2 is YNFKEQ. The CDR3 is 14 residues long. V was pared by 1 base and J by 4 bases, with 4 bases of the junction left unmatched. This chain's CDR3 is CASSQGLAGYEQYF. DNA for the CDR3: TGTGCCAGCAGCCAAGGACTAGCAGGTTACGAGCAGTACTTC.

The rearrangement joins TRBV5-1 to TRBJ2-5; D unclear. The CDR3 has 11 residues. V was clipped by 2 bases and J by 4 bases, with 3 bases between them. In germline, CDR1 is SGHRS, CDR2 YFSETQ. This CDR3 is CASSFLETQYF. CDR3 DNA sequence: TGCGCCAGCAGCTTCTTAGAGACCCAGTACTTC. The whole variable domain, filled in from reference TRBV5-1 and TRBJ2-5, reads KAGVTQTPRYLIKTRGQQVTLSCSPISGHRSVSWYQQTPGQGLQFLFEYFSETQRNKGNFPGRFSGRQFSNSRSEMNVSTLELGDSALYLCASSFLETQYFGPGTRLLVL.

V and J are TRBV7-9 and TRBJ1-4, with D tentatively TRBD1 (6 bases). This CDR3 region has 16 residues. Germline V gene sequence: CDR1 SEHNR, CDR2 FQNEAQ (reference sequence). V gave up 5 bases and J gave up 4 bases, with 17 bases separating them. CDR3 residues: CASSPVGGGGNEKLFF. Written as DNA, the CDR3 is TGTGCCAGCAGCCCCGTTGGGGGGGGCGGTAATGAAAAACTGTTTTTT.